This T cell receptor beta chain was found in a study of cytomegalovirus exposure and HLA in healthy donors. Study-level findings and limits: Cytomegalovirus-associated TCR beta chains were listed, numbering roughly 150. In terms of immune exposure information, only CMV serostatus was available. Association of a missense DCLRE1C variant with TCR beta V- and J-gene trimming was reported in a later analysis.

13 Jbeta primers and 60 Vbeta primers were used for the PCR. Using immunoSEQ multiplex PCR, the repertoire was profiled, and TCRdb retains in-frame clones only, with some absent. The table lists some 150,000 clones, around three quarters of them singletons, with approximately 2.4% in the top ten. This clone was seen only once. What it recognizes is unknown. Germline and junction disagree at one end, which may indicate a read error. The CDR3 contains 17 residues. The germline V gene encodes CDR1 SEHNR and CDR2 FQNEAQ (reference sequence). This clonotype was obtained from a woman in her forties or fifties in good health and CMV-seronegative. J is TRBJ1-1 and V is TRBV7-9, with TRBD1 matching 7 bases. The specimen sequenced was PBMCs. CDR3 residues: CSSSLSSRDSSKPEAFF. CDR3 nucleotides: TGTTCCAGCAGCTTATCCAGCAGGGACAGCTCTAAACCAGAAGCTTTCTTT.